Below are 32 T cell receptor beta chains sequenced from a single sample in a study of technical replicates of blood from several donors. Some clones are missing from TCRdb's copy, which holds only in-frame ones; the method was immunoSEQ multiplex PCR. This table holds 60,000 or so clones, approximately 97% found once. The sample was T cells isolated from PBMCs. These receptors were obtained from a human donor in good health.

V is TRBV6-5 and J is TRBJ2-7; maybe TRBD1 (5 bases). The CDR3 has 12 residues. The V gene lost 8 bases and the J gene lost 6 bases, with 14 bases spanning the gap. Germline-derived CDR1 and CDR2 are MNHEY and SVGAGI. In DNA, the CDR3 is TGTGCCAGCTACGCAGGGCCGAGCGAGCAGTACTTC. Residues: CASYAGPSEQYF.

V and J are TRBV5-1 and TRBJ2-1, with 14 bases fitting TRBD2. Germline V gene lookup returns CDR1 SGHRS and CDR2 YFSETQ. CDR3 length: 19 amino acids. J was trimmed by 1 base and V by 3 bases; bases with no gene match: 9. For the CDR3, the DNA is TGCGCCAGCAGCTACTCCTCGGGACTAGCGGGAGTTTCCTACAATGAGCAGTTCTTC. This gives the protein CASSYSSGLAGVSYNEQFF.

The chain couples TRBV2 to TRBJ2-5; possible D gene TRBD1, 5 bases. From germline, CDR1 is SNHLY and CDR2 FYNNEI. V was clipped by 8 bases and J by 1 base, with 11 bases between them. The length of the CDR3 is 13 residues. As DNA, the CDR3 is TGTGCCAGCTGGGTAGGGGTCCAAGAGACCCAGTACTTC. Translating gives CASWVGVQETQYF.

The chain combines TRBV5-1 with TRBJ1-5, with D possibly matching TRBD1 (6 bases). There are 15 residues in the CDR3. CDR1 is SGHRS and CDR2 is YFSETQ in the germline V gene. Between the trimmed V and J ends, which lost 0 bases and 4 bases, there was a span of 11 bases. The CDR3 loop is CASSLAGQRNQPQHF. CDR3 DNA sequence: TGCGCCAGCAGCTTGGCCGGACAGAGGAATCAGCCCCAGCATTTT.

The J gene is TRBJ1-1, the V gene TRBV19; 7 positions agree with TRBD1. This CDR3 region has 11 residues. V shed 6 bases and J 8 bases; nucleotides not matched to a gene: 3. Germline V gene lookup returns CDR1 LNHDA and CDR2 SQIVND (reference sequence). In DNA, the CDR3 is TGTGCCAGTAGGACAGGGTCGGAAGCTTTCTTT. As protein: CASRTGSEAFF.

The genes are TRBV27 and TRBJ2-1, with 10 bases matching TRBD2. The germline gives CDR1 MNHEY, CDR2 SMNVEV (reference sequence). V was clipped by 6 bases and J by 7 bases; unmatched bases: 6. This CDR3 is 14 amino acids long. CDR3 sequence reads: CASRRAGGENEQFF. For the CDR3, the DNA is TGTGCCAGCAGAAGAGCGGGAGGGGAAAATGAGCAGTTCTTC.

This chain links TRBV7-8 with TRBJ1-1, with D perhaps TRBD1 (5 bases). V shed 4 bases and J shed 3 bases, with 12 bases lying between them. The V gene's germline CDR1 is SGHVS and CDR2 FQNEAQ. This CDR3 has 14 amino acids. This CDR3 reads CASSSGGTYTEAFF. In nucleotides, the CDR3 is TGTGCCAGCAGCTCCGGAGGGACCTACACTGAAGCTTTCTTT.

CDR3 DNA sequence: TGTGCCAGCAGCTCCGGGGGGACCCAGTACTTC. This encodes CASSSGGTQYF. The chain has TRBV11-2 and TRBJ2-5; weak D call: TRBD2 (6 bases). The CDR3 is 11 amino acids. V shed 4 bases and J shed 7 bases, with 7 bases lying between them. The germline V gene encodes CDR1 SGHAT and CDR2 FQNNGV.

The genes are TRBV9 and TRBJ2-1; no reliable D call. CDR3 length: 15 amino acids. The germline V gene has CDR1 SGDLS and CDR2 YYNGEE. V was cut by 0 bases and J by 3 bases, with 10 bases left in between. The CDR3 spells CASSVDQAFYNEQFF. The CDR3 DNA follows: TGTGCCAGCAGCGTAGACCAAGCGTTCTACAATGAGCAGTTCTTC.

The rearrangement links TRBV2 to TRBJ2-7, with a tentative D call TRBD1 (5 bases). CDR3 size: 15 residues. V shed 0 bases and J shed 4 bases, with 13 bases lying between them. CDR1 SNHLY and CDR2 FYNNEI come from the germline V gene. The CDR3 protein is CASSEASSRVYEQYF. The CDR3 coding sequence is TGTGCCAGCAGTGAAGCGAGTAGCAGGGTATACGAGCAGTACTTC.

The chain's CDR3 is CASSLESGVQETQYF. CDR3 DNA: TGTGCCAGCAGCTTAGAATCCGGGGTCCAAGAGACCCAGTACTTC. The chain couples TRBV11-3 to TRBJ2-5, with D perhaps TRBD2 (5 bases). The CDR3 covers 15 residues. Germline CDR1 and CDR2: SGHNT and YENEEA. V was cut by 0 bases and J by 1 base, with 9 bases left in between.

The V gene is TRBV10-2, the J gene TRBJ1-6, with TRBD1 matching 11 bases. The V and J ends lost 8 bases and 7 bases, in that order; junction bases with no gene match: 7. From germline, CDR1 is WSHSY and CDR2 SAAADI. The CDR3 covers 15 residues. CDR3 sequence: CASPRDRGRNSPLHF. The CDR3, as DNA: TGCGCCAGCCCCCGGGACAGGGGGAGAAATTCACCCCTCCACTTT.

The rearrangement uses TRBV5-1 and TRBJ2-7; D not resolved. V lost 0 bases, J lost 2 bases, and 9 bases lay in between. From germline, CDR1 is SGHRS and CDR2 YFSETQ. This CDR3 has 14 residues. CDR3: CASSLDSVAYEQYF. The CDR3 coding sequence is TGCGCCAGCAGCTTGGACAGTGTCGCCTACGAGCAGTACTTC.

The chain employs TRBV7-2 and TRBJ2-7; D might be TRBD1 (6 bases). This CDR3 is 14 amino acids long. Trimming pared 2 bases from V and 5 bases from J, leaving 13 bases between. Germline CDR1 SGHTA, CDR2 FQGNSA. CDR3 DNA: TGTGCCAGCAGCTTACCACAGGGTGCAAACGAGCAGTACTTC. This translates into CASSLPQGANEQYF.

This rearrangement joins TRBV30 to TRBJ2-1, with a weak D call TRBD2 (5 bases). V shed 4 bases and J shed 6 bases, with 13 bases lying between them. The germline CDR1 and CDR2 sequences are GTSNPN and SVGIG (reference sequence). This CDR3 spans 13 amino acids. The CDR3 is CAWTHTSFNEQFF. CDR3 bases: TGTGCCTGGACTCACACTAGTTTCAATGAGCAGTTCTTC.

This clone was picked up a small number of times. This sequence joins TRBV6-5 and TRBJ2-1; D remains ambiguous. Trimming removed 0 bases at V and 9 bases at J, with 6 bases between. Per germline, CDR1 MNHEY and CDR2 SVGAGI. The CDR3 totals 12 residues. The CDR3 protein is CASSYSTGEQFF. In DNA, the CDR3 is TGTGCCAGCAGTTACTCGACGGGTGAGCAGTTCTTC.

V is TRBV10-2 and J is TRBJ2-7, with D possibly matching TRBD2 (6 bases). Germline V gene data show CDR1 as WSHSY and CDR2 as SAAADI. The CDR3 is made up of 12 amino acids. V was cut by 0 bases and J by 10 bases, with 10 bases left in between. The CDR3 DNA reads as TGCGCCAGCAGTGAGTCGATAGCGGTTCAGTACTTC. Translated, it gives CASSESIAVQYF.

This rearrangement joins TRBV5-1 to TRBJ1-2; TRBD1 agrees at 8 bases. CDR1 is SGHRS and CDR2 is YFSETQ in the germline V gene. The V and J ends lost 0 bases and 6 bases, in that order; junction bases with no gene match: 1. The CDR3 is made up of 13 amino acids. CDR3 DNA sequence: TGCGCCAGCAGCTTGGGGACAGGGCATGGCTACACCTTC. Translation gives CASSLGTGHGYTF.

This clone was counted between two and nine times. This chain links TRBV12-5 with TRBJ1-5; no definite D call. There are 13 residues in the CDR3. Germline CDR1 LGHNT, CDR2 FRNRAP. Trimming took off 6 bases at V and 4 bases at J, with 10 bases between the two ends. The CDR3 region has the DNA TGTGCTAGTGGAGCGGGCGGGAATCAGCCCCAGCATTTT. Its translation: CASGAGGNQPQHF.

This chain joins TRBV6-1 and TRBJ2-5, with 9 nucleotides matching TRBD2. This CDR3 has 15 residues. V dropped 3 bases and J dropped 5; count of bases not matched to a gene: 7. CDR1 and CDR2 (germline): MNHNS, SASEGT. CDR3 residues: CASSELAGEQETQYF. The CDR3 DNA follows: TGTGCCAGCAGTGAGTTAGCGGGAGAGCAGGAGACCCAGTACTTC.

This chain uses TRBV11-2 with TRBJ2-7, with 8 bases aligning to TRBD1. Losses at the gene ends were 0 bases for V and 4 bases for J; bases not matched to a gene: 11. The germline V gene encodes CDR1 SGHAT and CDR2 FQNNGV. The CDR3 runs to 17 residues. Here the CDR3 reads CASSLDLARGLGYEQYF. CDR3 sequence (DNA): TGTGCCAGCAGCTTAGATTTGGCCAGGGGGCTGGGATACGAGCAGTACTTC.

The chain recombines TRBV9 with TRBJ1-4; TRBD1 is a possible D gene (6 bases). The V and J ends lost 4 bases and 0 bases respectively, with 10 bases between them. Germline lookup yields CDR1 SGDLS and CDR2 YYNGEE. The CDR3 spans 15 residues. The CDR3 nucleotides read TGTGCCAGCAGCACGGGACAAGCAACTAATGAAAAACTGTTTTTT. Its translation is CASSTGQATNEKLFF.

The chain recombines TRBV19 with TRBJ1-4; possibly TRBD1 for D (5 bases). Germline lookup yields CDR1 LNHDA and CDR2 SQIVND (reference sequence). The CDR3 loop spans 15 amino acids. The germline V and J ends were trimmed by 5 bases and 5 bases, with 15 bases remaining between them. The CDR3 here is CASSRSGNRNEKLFF. The CDR3 coding sequence is TGTGCCAGTAGTCGGTCAGGGAACCGAAATGAAAAACTGTTTTTT.

The CDR3 coding sequence is TGTGCCTGGAGTGGGCTAGCGGTCCTCCAAGAGACCCAGTACTTC. Its translation: CAWSGLAVLQETQYF. The gene calls are TRBV30 and TRBJ2-5; 7 nucleotides match TRBD2. The J segment lost 1 base and the V segment lost 1 base, leaving 6 bases of the junction unmatched. Germline CDR1 is GTSNPN and CDR2 is SVGIG (reference sequence). The CDR3 extends over 15 amino acids.

This clone was observed once. The chain uses TRBV11-3 and TRBJ1-1; a weak D match, TRBD1 (5 bases). With 1 base removed from V and 6 bases from J, the gap between germline ends came to 9 bases. This CDR3 has 13 amino acids. Germline CDR1 and CDR2: SGHNT and YENEEA. The chain's CDR3 is CASSLVGGAEAFF. CDR3 sequence (DNA): TGTGCCAGCAGCTTAGTGGGGGGAGCTGAAGCTTTCTTT.

The gene calls are TRBV7-8 and TRBJ2-2, with TRBD1 identical over 9 bases. The CDR3 runs to 17 residues. Germline loops: CDR1 SGHVS, CDR2 FQNEAQ. Trimming at V came to 5 bases and at J to 4 bases, leaving 11 bases not matched to a gene. The CDR3 nucleotides read TGTGCCAGCAGCCCCTTTTGGACAGGGGACCCCACCGGGGAGCTGTTTTTT. Translation gives CASSPFWTGDPTGELFF.

The CDR3 region has the DNA TGTGCCAGCAGTGTGACTAGCGGGCGAACAGATACGCAGTATTTT. It codes for CASSVTSGRTDTQYF. J is TRBJ2-3 and V is TRBV6-4; 10 bases are a match to TRBD2. J lost 3 bases, V lost 4 bases, and 4 bases had no gene match. The V gene's germline CDR1 is MRHNA and CDR2 SNTAGT. CDR3 size: 15 residues.

This clone has just one count. The chain links TRBV29-1 to TRBJ1-2; 7 bases are shared with TRBD1. Germline CDR1 is SQVTM and CDR2 is ANQGSEA. This CDR3 is built from 13 residues. The CDR3 is CSVNRDSFYGYTF. CDR3 in DNA: TGCAGTGTTAACCGGGACAGCTTTTATGGCTACACCTTC.

The J gene is TRBJ2-3, the V gene TRBV5-1, with 9 nucleotides matching TRBD2. The germline V gene encodes CDR1 SGHRS and CDR2 YFSETQ. Losses at the gene ends were 2 bases for V and 2 bases for J; bases not matched to a gene: 9. CDR3 length: 17 amino acids. The chain's CDR3 is CASSFPLAGAYTDTQYF. In DNA form, the CDR3 reads TGCGCCAGCAGCTTCCCTTTAGCGGGGGCTTACACAGATACGCAGTATTTT.

The chain is built from TRBV27 and TRBJ2-1; D might be TRBD2 (5 bases). V was cut by 5 bases and J by 0 bases, with 14 bases left in between. Looked up from germline, CDR1 is MNHEY and CDR2 is SMNVEV (reference sequence). This CDR3 comprises 16 residues. CDR3 protein: CASSGKRRLSYNEQFF. The CDR3 DNA follows: TGTGCCAGCAGTGGTAAGCGGAGACTCTCCTACAATGAGCAGTTCTTC.

This CDR3 is CASSPLLGDRGDSGELFF. The CDR3 nucleotides read TGTGCCAGCAGTCCCCTGCTCGGGGACAGGGGGGATTCTGGGGAGCTGTTTTTT. The genes are TRBV28 and TRBJ2-2, with 11 bases fitting TRBD1. This CDR3 has 18 residues. J gave up 8 bases and V 5 bases, and 16 bases lay outside the gene matches. Per germline, CDR1 MDHEN and CDR2 SYDVKM.

This chain uses TRBV5-1 with TRBJ1-1; 8 nucleotides align to TRBD1. The CDR3 runs 14 residues. Germline-derived CDR1 and CDR2 are SGHRS and YFSETQ. The V gene end was trimmed by 3 bases and the J gene end by 0 bases; junction bases not matched to a gene: 1. The DNA of the CDR3 is TGCGCCAGCAGCTCGGACAGGGTGAACACTGAAGCTTTCTTT. Translating gives CASSSDRVNTEAFF. Based on the CDR3 plus reference TRBV5-1 and TRBJ1-1, the full variable domain is KAGVTQTPRYLIKTRGQQVTLSCSPISGHRSVSWYQQTPGQGLQFLFEYFSETQRNKGNFPGRFSGRQFSNSRSEMNVSTLELGDSALYLCASSSDRVNTEAFFGQGTRLTVV.